This T cell receptor (beta chain) stems from a study of technical replicates of blood from a handful of donors. The method was immunoSEQ multiplex PCR; TCRdb's version includes in-frame clones alone and lacks a portion of them. The sample lists tens of thousands of clones, roughly 96% occurring once. Material: T cells isolated from PBMCs. The sequence was collected from a human donor in good health.

CDR3 bases: TGTGCCAGCAGCTTGGGGCCAGGGCCTGGAAACACCATATATTTT. Translated, it gives CASSLGPGPGNTIYF. This chain links TRBV5-5 with TRBJ1-3; perhaps TRBD1 as D (5 bases). The length of the CDR3 is 15 residues. Trimming removed 0 bases from V and 2 bases from J, with 9 bases in between. Germline V gives CDR1 SGHKS, CDR2 YYEKEE (reference sequence).